This T cell receptor beta chain was observed in a study of early T cells in non-severe SARS-CoV-2 infection. Study as a whole: Sequencing used unsorted whole-blood bulk RNA, so chains lack pairing.

TCRdb reanalysed the 5' RACE reads using MiXCR and keeps one entry per CDR3 protein. In the table there are about 80,000 distinct CDR3 sequences, 14% to 15% of which are singletons. In germline, CDR1 is SGHTA, CDR2 FQGNSA. Trimming cost V 4 bases and J 11 bases; bases outside gene matches: 7. The CDR3 is 12 amino acids. This sequence joins TRBV7-2 and TRBJ1-1; TRBD1 agrees at 7 bases. The sequence derives from an adult who was a healthcare worker with PCR-confirmed SARS-CoV-2 infection or an uninfected control (not recorded which). What was sequenced was whole blood. This CDR3 reads CASSSTGNEAFF. Written as DNA, the CDR3 is TGTGCCAGCAGCTCGACAGGGAACGAGGCTTTCTTT.